This TCR beta chain was obtained from a study of technical replicates of blood from a handful of donors. Using immunoSEQ multiplex PCR, the repertoire was profiled, and TCRdb retains in-frame clones only, with some absent. This table has about 73,000 clones, 93% appearing once. This receptor was obtained from a human donor in good health. The sample was T cells isolated from PBMCs.

The chain's CDR3 is CSARLGETQYF. In nucleotides, the CDR3 is TGCAGTGCTAGACTCGGGGAGACCCAGTACTTC. V usage is TRBV20-1 and J usage is TRBJ2-5; D unresolved. From germline, CDR1 is DFQATT and CDR2 SNEGSKA (reference sequence). Trimming left V 2 bases short and J 5 bases short, with 6 bases between. The CDR3 is made up of 11 amino acids.